A selection of T cell receptor beta chains follows, all from one sample in a study of patients and donors after allogeneic stem cell transplantation. Each CDR3 protein is one row after TCRdb ran MiXCR on the RT-PCR reads. This table holds approximately 150,000 distinct CDR3 sequences, 25% to 35% found once. Sequencing was performed on blood, either unsorted or a sorted T cell fraction (not recorded which). The origin of the receptors is a human donor who was either an allogeneic HSCT recipient or a stem cell or donor lymphocyte infusion donor (not recorded which). It is not recorded whose cells these are; they may come from a transplant donor. CDR3s include the opening cysteine and the closing phenylalanine or tryptophan. A D gene is named only where the DNA matches it firmly. Expanded clones are given a class, and other clones once, few, many or no size at all.

j_call,d_call,v_call,clone_size,cdr3_aa,cdr3_nt
TRBJ2-5,.,TRBV27,few,CASSSLGREETQYF,TGTGCCAGCAGTTCTTTAGGAAGGGAAGAGACCCAGTACTTC
TRBJ1-5,.,TRBV11-2,.,CASSCRRGVSNQPQHF,TGTGCCAGCAGTTGCCGACGGGGGGTAAGCAATCAGCCCCAGCATTTT
TRBJ1-1,.,TRBV6-5,few,CASSYQGWANTEAFF,TGTGCCAGCAGTTACCAGGGATGGGCGAACACTGAAGCTTTCTTT
TRBJ2-1,.,TRBV20-1,.,CSARLLTSYNEQFF,TGCAGTGCTAGACTGTTAACCTCCTACAATGAGCAGTTCTTC
TRBJ2-5,.,TRBV11-2,.,CASSSVLVGETQYF,TGTGCCAGCAGTTCTGTCTTGGTGGGAGAGACCCAGTACTTC
TRBJ2-7,.,TRBV25-1,few,CASRDPYEQYF,TGTGCCAGCAGGGACCCCTACGAGCAGTACTTC
TRBJ2-3,TRBD2,TRBV7-6,.,CASTASAGEADTQYF,TGTGCCAGCACAGCTTCGGCGGGAGAGGCAGATACGCAGTATTTT
TRBJ2-1,TRBD1,TRBV4-1,.,CASSQAGQGDNEQFF,TGCGCCAGCAGCCAAGCAGGACAGGGGGACAATGAGCAGTTCTTC
TRBJ2-4,.,TRBV12-3/TRBV12-4,many,CASREGGAKNIQYF,TGTGCCAGCAGGGAAGGGGGAGCCAAAAACATTCAGTACTTC
TRBJ1-1,.,TRBV12-3/TRBV12-4,.,CASSPLGGATNTEAFF,TGTGCCAGCAGTCCTCTGGGGGGAGCCACGAACACTGAAGCTTTCTTT
TRBJ2-1,.,TRBV12-3/TRBV12-4,few,CASSLAPGNNEQFF,TGTGCCAGCAGTTTAGCGCCCGGAAACAATGAGCAGTTCTTC
TRBJ2-3,TRBD2,TRBV12-3/TRBV12-4,.,CASSWTDRPLAGGSTDTQYF,TGTGCCAGCAGTTGGACGGACAGACCCTTAGCGGGAGGTTCCACAGATACGCAGTATTTT
TRBJ1-6,.,TRBV7-9,few,CASSLALRINNSPLHF,TGTGCCAGCAGCTTAGCGCTCAGGATCAATAATTCACCCCTCCACTTT
TRBJ1-2,TRBD1,TRBV18,few,CASSPGTGVYGYTF,TGTGCCAGCTCACCAGGGACAGGCGTCTATGGCTACACCTTC
TRBJ2-1,TRBD2,TRBV7-9,few,CASSLTSAGDPNEQFF,TGTGCCAGCAGCTTAACGTCGGCGGGAGATCCCAATGAGCAGTTCTTC
TRBJ1-2,.,TRBV6-2/TRBV6-3,few,CASSYGTPRPGYTF,TGTGCCAGCAGTTACGGGACACCCAGACCTGGCTACACCTTC
TRBJ2-1,.,TRBV5-1,few,CASSPDLWVTGYNEQFF,TGCGCCAGCAGCCCGGATCTTTGGGTGACTGGCTACAATGAGCAGTTCTTC
TRBJ1-4,.,TRBV2,.,CASSDLGTTNEKLFF,TGTGCCAGCAGTGATCTGGGAACAACTAATGAAAAACTGTTTTTT
TRBJ1-2,.,TRBV20-1,many,CSARTGRGGYTF,TGCAGTGCCAGAACCGGGAGGGGGGGCTACACCTTC
TRBJ2-7,.,TRBV5-1,.,CASRKGAYEQYF,TGCGCCAGCCGGAAGGGGGCCTACGAGCAGTACTTC
TRBJ2-1,TRBD2,TRBV10-3,.,CAISDRGGTSGGNEQFF,TGTGCCATCAGTGATCGGGGAGGAACTAGCGGGGGTAATGAGCAGTTCTTC
TRBJ2-1,TRBD2,TRBV7-9,few,CASSSAGEQFF,TGTGCCAGCAGCTCAGCGGGAGAGCAGTTCTTC